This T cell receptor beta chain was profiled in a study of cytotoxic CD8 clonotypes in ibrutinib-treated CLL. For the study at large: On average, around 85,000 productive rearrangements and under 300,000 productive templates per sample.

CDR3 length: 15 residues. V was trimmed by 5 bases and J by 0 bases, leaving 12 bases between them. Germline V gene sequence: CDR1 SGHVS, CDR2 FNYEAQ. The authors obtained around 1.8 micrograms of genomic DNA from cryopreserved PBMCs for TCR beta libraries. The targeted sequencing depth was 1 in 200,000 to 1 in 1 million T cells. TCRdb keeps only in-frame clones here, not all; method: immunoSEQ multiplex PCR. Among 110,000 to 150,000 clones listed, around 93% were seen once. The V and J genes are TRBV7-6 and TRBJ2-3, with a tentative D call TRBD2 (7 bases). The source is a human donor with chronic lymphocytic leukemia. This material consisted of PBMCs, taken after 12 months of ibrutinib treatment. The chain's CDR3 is CASSLGGASTDTQYF. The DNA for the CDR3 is TGTGCCAGCAGCCTAGGGGGGGCTAGCACAGATACGCAGTATTTT.